Presented here are 27 T cell receptor beta chains from one specimen sequenced in a study of cytomegalovirus exposure and HLA in healthy donors (dated by TCRdb to about 2017). The receptor library was made with the immunoSEQ multiplex PCR assay. The multiplex PCR relied on a mix of 60 forward primers for TCR Vbeta segments and 13 reverse primers for TCR Jbeta segments. This immuneACCESS table, as held by TCRdb, lists in-frame sequences with V and J called but not all clones. Of the missing ones, under half trace to an unresolved V gene in checked studies; the others have no known cause. The table for this sample lists 130,000 or so clones; around 73% of them were counted only once. The top ten hold around 1.6% of the sample. The sample consisted of PBMCs. The receptors stem from a female donor in good health and CMV-seronegative.

This chain connects TRBV6-5 to TRBJ1-5; the match to TRBD1 covers 8 bases. Trimming cost V 5 bases and J 1 base; bases outside gene matches: 4. The CDR3 loop spans 15 amino acids. The germline CDR1 and CDR2 sequences are MNHEY and SVGAGI. The CDR3 is CASSPRDRSNQPQHF. CDR3 nucleotides: TGTGCCAGCAGTCCTCGGGACAGGAGCAATCAGCCCCAGCATTTT.

About this clone itself: One end of the junction is discordant with germline, which a read error may explain. The V and J genes are TRBV5-4 and TRBJ1-1; D perhaps matches TRBD1 (6 bases). From germline, CDR1 is SGHNT and CDR2 YYREEE (reference sequence). The CDR3 length is 16 residues. CDR3: CASRLGAGDSMTEAFF. In DNA form, the CDR3 reads TGTGCCAGCAGGTTGGGGGCAGGGGATTCGATGACTGAAGCTTTCTTT.

This clone has only a few counts. The V gene is TRBV5-6, the J gene TRBJ2-5, with 8 bases lining up with TRBD2. CDR1 SGHDT and CDR2 YYEEEE come from the germline V gene. This CDR3 spans 15 amino acids. The V segment lost 0 bases and the J segment 4 bases; nucleotides outside the gene matches: 5. The CDR3 reads CASSLVQRGIETQYF. The CDR3 region has the DNA TGTGCCAGCAGCTTGGTCCAGCGGGGGATAGAGACCCAGTACTTC.

The chain uses TRBV7-2 and TRBJ2-5; TRBD1 aligns across 7 bases. The V and J ends lost 3 bases and 3 bases, in that order; junction bases with no gene match: 7. The germline V gene encodes CDR1 SGHTA and CDR2 FQGNSA. The CDR3 runs to 15 residues. CDR3 nucleotide sequence: TGTGCCAGCAGCTTTTCCGGGACAGCTAAAGAGACCCAGTACTTC. This codes for CASSFSGTAKETQYF.

The rearrangement links TRBV19 to TRBJ2-6; D unclear. Per germline, CDR1 LNHDA and CDR2 SQIVND (reference sequence). The CDR3 is made up of 17 amino acids. V was trimmed by 5 bases and J by 0 bases, leaving 14 bases between them. The CDR3 nucleotides are TGTGCCAGTAGTTTTCGCTCGCCGAGCTCTGGGGCCAACGTCCTGACTTTC. Protein sequence: CASSFRSPSSGANVLTF.

This clone was seen only a few times. The rearrangement joins TRBV6-4 to TRBJ1-5; 11 bases map to TRBD1. Trimming cost V 5 bases and J 6 bases; bases outside gene matches: 6. Germline CDR1 MRHNA, CDR2 SNTAGT. The CDR3 has 15 residues. This CDR3 reads CASSPGTGGFQPQHF. CDR3 DNA: TGTGCCAGCAGTCCCGGGACAGGGGGTTTTCAGCCCCAGCATTTT.

V is TRBV7-2 and J is TRBJ2-5, with D maybe TRBD1 (5 bases). Germline CDR1 and CDR2: SGHTA and FQGNSA. The CDR3 runs 14 residues. The germline V and J ends were trimmed by 6 bases and 1 base, with 12 bases remaining between them. CDR3 in amino acids: CASSSARAQETQYF. The CDR3 DNA is TGTGCCAGCAGTTCGGCCAGGGCCCAAGAGACCCAGTACTTC.

V gene TRBV4-1 combines with J gene TRBJ1-3; perhaps TRBD1 as D (5 bases). The CDR3 covers 16 residues. Trimming stripped 1 base from V and 4 bases from J, with 14 bases between. CDR1 and CDR2 (germline): MGHRA, YSYEKL. The CDR3 DNA sequence: TGCGCCAGCAGCCAAGTCGGATCAGGGAGGGGAAACACCATATATTTT. Protein product: CASSQVGSGRGNTIYF.

V is TRBV5-4 and J is TRBJ2-6, with no clear D. Deletions cut 2 bases from V and 0 bases from J, with 6 bases between. The germline V gene has CDR1 SGHNT and CDR2 YYREEE (reference sequence). The CDR3 loop spans 15 amino acids. Here the CDR3 reads CASSFDSSGANVLTF. The CDR3 nucleotides read TGTGCCAGCAGCTTCGATAGCTCTGGGGCCAACGTCCTGACTTTC.

In this sample, this clone turned up a few times. The V and J genes are TRBV5-1 and TRBJ2-2; D may be TRBD1 (6 bases). The V and J ends lost 4 bases and 0 bases respectively, with 10 bases between them. In germline, CDR1 is SGHRS, CDR2 YFSETQ. The CDR3 length is 15 residues. The CDR3 nucleotides read TGCGCCAGCAGCCCGGGACATTCGAACACCGGGGAGCTGTTTTTT. Amino acids: CASSPGHSNTGELFF.

The table lists this clone with a count of one. The chain employs TRBV12-5 and TRBJ1-5; 7 nucleotides line up with TRBD1. The V gene's germline CDR1 is LGHNT and CDR2 FRNRAP. This CDR3 spans 18 amino acids. The trim removed 0 bases at V and 0 bases at J, leaving 8 bases unmatched. The CDR3 nucleotides read TGTGCTAGTGGTTTGGTCCCAGGGGGATACATTAGCAATCAGCCCCAGCATTTT. Encoded protein: CASGLVPGGYISNQPQHF.

The CDR3 sequence is CASSLRIAREQYF. Here the CDR3 DNA reads TGTGCCAGCAGCCTCCGTATAGCGCGCGAGCAGTACTTC. The chain carries TRBV13 and TRBJ2-7; weak D call: TRBD2 (5 bases). Looked up from germline, CDR1 is PRHDT and CDR2 is FYEKMQ (reference sequence). Trimming shortened V by 5 bases and J by 6 bases, and 14 bases separated the two germline ends. CDR3 length: 13 residues.

The CDR3 loop is CAISLSGNEQFF. CDR3 DNA sequence: TGTGCCATTTCCCTTTCGGGGAATGAGCAGTTCTTC. The chain links TRBV10-3 to TRBJ2-1, with D perhaps TRBD2 (5 bases). V lost 9 bases, J lost 7 bases, and 13 bases lay in between. CDR3 length equals 12 residues. CDR1 is ENHRY and CDR2 is SYGVKD in the germline V gene.

The chain employs TRBV11-2 and TRBJ2-2; D unclear. Germline values: CDR1 SGHAT, CDR2 FQNNGV. The ends were cut back, 3 bases at V and 0 bases at J, with 5 bases in the middle. The CDR3 runs to 14 residues. The CDR3, as DNA: TGTGCCAGCAGCTTTATCGCGAACACCGGGGAGCTGTTTTTT. This gives the protein CASSFIANTGELFF.

The rearrangement joins TRBV7-9 to TRBJ2-7, with D uncertain. Germline-derived CDR1 and CDR2 are SEHNR and FQNEAQ (reference sequence). The CDR3 is made up of 11 amino acids. V lost 2 bases, J lost 6 bases, and 5 bases lay in between. CDR3 sequence reads: CASSLNSEQYF. DNA of the CDR3: TGTGCCAGCAGCTTAAACTCCGAGCAGTACTTC.

This clone was counted a few times. The chain carries TRBV4-2 and TRBJ2-5; the match to TRBD2 covers 14 bases. Germline CDR1 LGHNA, CDR2 YNFKEQ. CDR3 length: 18 amino acids. V shed 3 bases, J shed 5 bases, and the junction held 11 bases outside the gene matches. The CDR3 coding sequence is TGTGCCAGCAGCCAGCGAACTGGGACTAGCGGGAGTCCCGAGACCCAGTACTTC. This translates into CASSQRTGTSGSPETQYF.

The rearrangement uses TRBV7-9 and TRBJ2-1, with D tentatively TRBD2 (7 bases). The V gene lost 8 bases and the J gene lost 8 bases, with 19 bases spanning the gap. Germline CDR1 reads SEHNR; CDR2 reads FQNEAQ (reference sequence). The CDR3 spans 14 residues. The CDR3 region is CASQLNWGGDEQFF. The CDR3 DNA follows: TGTGCCAGCCAACTCAATTGGGGGGGCGATGAGCAGTTCTTC.

This chain uses TRBV5-4 with TRBJ2-7, with D possibly TRBD1 on 7 matching bases. CDR1 SGHNT and CDR2 YYREEE come from the germline V gene (reference sequence). This CDR3 has 15 residues. V lost 2 bases to trimming and J lost 3 bases, with 15 bases between them. The CDR3 region is CASSLRDREVYEQYF. For the CDR3, the DNA is TGTGCCAGCAGCTTAAGAGACAGGGAGGTCTACGAGCAGTACTTC.

The chain combines TRBV7-3 with TRBJ2-7, with 7 nucleotides matching TRBD1. This CDR3 contains 15 residues. CDR1 is SGHTA, CDR2 FQGTGA, per germline. The ends lost 1 base at V and 3 bases at J; junction bases unmatched: 6. CDR3 nucleotides: TGTGCCAGCAGCTTAAGCGGACAGGCGTTCTACGAGCAGTACTTC. Translated, it gives CASSLSGQAFYEQYF.

The rearrangement joins TRBV11-1 to TRBJ1-5; TRBD1 matches at 8 bases. Trimming took 5 bases from V and 7 from J; bases not matched to a gene: 7. Per the germline V gene, CDR1 is SGHAT and CDR2 is FQDESV (reference sequence). The CDR3 runs to 14 residues. In nucleotides, the CDR3 is TGTGCCAGCAGCCCCGACAGGGGTAGACAGCCCCAGCATTTT. Its translation: CASSPDRGRQPQHF. Full variable domain (remainder filled in from reference TRBV11-1 and TRBJ1-5): EAEVAQSPRYKITEKSQAVAFWCDPISGHATLYWYRQILGQGPELLVQFQDESVVDDSQLPKDRFSAERLKGVDSTLKIQPAELGDSAMYLCASSPDRGRQPQHFGDGTRLSIL.

This clone was counted between two and nine times. The chain uses TRBV18 and TRBJ2-3; 9 bases fit TRBD2. The germline V gene has CDR1 KGHSH and CDR2 LQKENI. The CDR3 is made up of 15 amino acids. The J segment lost 8 bases and the V segment lost 2 bases, leaving 8 bases of the junction unmatched. The CDR3, as DNA: TGTGCCAGCTCACCAGGGCAAGCGGGAGGAGCTACGCAGTATTTT. It is translated as CASSPGQAGGATQYF.

The chain joins TRBV9 to TRBJ2-1, with a possible D match to TRBD2 (5 bases). The CDR3 loop spans 13 amino acids. Germline-derived CDR1 and CDR2 are SGDLS and YYNGEE. Trimming shortened V by 2 bases and J by 7 bases, and 10 bases separated the two germline ends. CDR3 nucleotides: TGTGCCAGCAGCGTCGGAGCGGTAAATGAGCAGTTCTTC. Residues: CASSVGAVNEQFF.

In its sample, this clone was seen a few times. The chain is built from TRBV7-3 and TRBJ2-6; possibly TRBD1 for D (5 bases). The germline V gene has CDR1 SGHTA and CDR2 FQGTGA. Trimming removed 4 bases from V and 2 bases from J, with 9 bases in between. CDR3 size: 15 residues. The DNA of the CDR3 is TGTGCCAGCAGCTCCCAGGGTCCTGGGGCCAACGTCCTGACTTTC. This sequence encodes CASSSQGPGANVLTF. The variable domain in full, with the rest retrieved from reference TRBV7-3 and TRBJ2-6, is GAGVSQTPSNKVTEKGKYVELRCDPISGHTALYWYRQSLGQGPEFLIYFQGTGAADDSGLPNDRFFAVRPEGSVSTLKIQRTERGDSAVYLCASSSQGPGANVLTFGAGSRLTVL.

Written as DNA, the CDR3 is TGTGCCAGCAGTGGGGATCCTCGAAGGGACTTTAACACTGAAGCTTTCTTT. Amino acids: CASSGDPRRDFNTEAFF. This sequence joins TRBV6-1 and TRBJ1-1, with TRBD1 as a possible D gene (5 bases). The V gene lost 4 bases and the J gene lost 2 bases, with 20 bases spanning the gap. Germline V CDR1 and CDR2: MNHNS, SASEGT. This CDR3 spans 17 amino acids.

This clone was counted ten times or more. This chain links TRBV5-1 with TRBJ1-4, with D unresolved. Germline CDR1 SGHRS, CDR2 YFSETQ. This CDR3 spans 15 amino acids. Trimming shortened V by 7 bases and J by 0 bases, and 13 bases separated the two germline ends. The CDR3 reads CASCLSPATNEKLFF. CDR3 in DNA: TGCGCCAGCTGTCTGTCGCCAGCAACTAATGAAAAACTGTTTTTT.

The J gene is TRBJ1-1, the V gene TRBV5-5, with 7 bases that match TRBD1. This CDR3 contains 15 residues. The V gene's germline CDR1 is SGHKS and CDR2 YYEKEE (reference sequence). J was trimmed by 2 bases and V by 4 bases; bases with no gene match: 8. For the CDR3, the DNA is TGTGCCAGCAGCGGATTCAGGGGGGTTAACACTGAAGCTTTCTTT. It codes for CASSGFRGVNTEAFF.

This clone was recorded a few times. This rearrangement joins TRBV28 to TRBJ1-2; D might be TRBD1 (6 bases). V lost 8 bases and J lost 4, with 20 bases in between. Germline lookup yields CDR1 MDHEN and CDR2 SYDVKM. The CDR3 is 15 residues long. The DNA for the CDR3 is TGTGCCAGCCTAGAATCACAGGGATTAGGCTATGGCTACACCTTC. This codes for CASLESQGLGYGYTF.